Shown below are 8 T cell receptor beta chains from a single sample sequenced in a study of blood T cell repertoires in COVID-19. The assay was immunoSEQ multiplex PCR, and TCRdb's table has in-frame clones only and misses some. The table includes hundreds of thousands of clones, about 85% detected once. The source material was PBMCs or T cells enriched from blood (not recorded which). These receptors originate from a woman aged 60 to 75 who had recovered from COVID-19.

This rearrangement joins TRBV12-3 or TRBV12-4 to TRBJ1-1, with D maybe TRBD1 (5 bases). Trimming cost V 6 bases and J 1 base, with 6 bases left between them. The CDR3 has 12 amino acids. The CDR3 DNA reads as TGTGCCAGCAGACAGGAGAACACTGAAGCTTTCTTT. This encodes CASRQENTEAFF.

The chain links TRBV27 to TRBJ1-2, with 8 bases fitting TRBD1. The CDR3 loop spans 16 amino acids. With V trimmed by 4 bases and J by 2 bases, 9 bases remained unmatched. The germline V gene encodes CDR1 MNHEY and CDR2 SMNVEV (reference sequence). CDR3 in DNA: TGTGCCAGCAGTTCGACCCCCAGGGGGCCAAACTATGGCTACACCTTC. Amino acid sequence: CASSSTPRGPNYGYTF.

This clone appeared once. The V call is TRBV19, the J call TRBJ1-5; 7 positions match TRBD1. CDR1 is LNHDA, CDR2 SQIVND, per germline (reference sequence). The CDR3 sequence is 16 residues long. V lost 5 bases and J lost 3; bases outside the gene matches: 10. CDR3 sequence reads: CASSPQTGWNNQPQHF. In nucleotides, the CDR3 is TGTGCCAGTAGTCCCCAGACAGGGTGGAACAATCAGCCCCAGCATTTT.

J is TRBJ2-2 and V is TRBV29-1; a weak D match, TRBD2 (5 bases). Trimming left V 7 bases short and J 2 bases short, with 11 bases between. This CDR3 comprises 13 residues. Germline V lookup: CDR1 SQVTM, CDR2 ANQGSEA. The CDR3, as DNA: TGCAGCGCAAGCGGACTCAACACCGGGGAGCTGTTTTTT. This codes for CSASGLNTGELFF.

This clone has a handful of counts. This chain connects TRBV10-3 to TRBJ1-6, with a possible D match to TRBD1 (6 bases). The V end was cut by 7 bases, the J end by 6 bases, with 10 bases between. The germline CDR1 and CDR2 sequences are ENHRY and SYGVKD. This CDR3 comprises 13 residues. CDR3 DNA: TGTGCCATCAAGGGGGACCTTAATTCACCCCTCCACTTT. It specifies CAIKGDLNSPLHF.

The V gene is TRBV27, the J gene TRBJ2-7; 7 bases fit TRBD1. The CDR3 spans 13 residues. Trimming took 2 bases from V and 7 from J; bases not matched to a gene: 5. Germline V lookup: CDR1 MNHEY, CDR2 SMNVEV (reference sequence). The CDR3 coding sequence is TGTGCCAGCAGTTTACCGGGACAGTATGAGCAGTACTTC. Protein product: CASSLPGQYEQYF.

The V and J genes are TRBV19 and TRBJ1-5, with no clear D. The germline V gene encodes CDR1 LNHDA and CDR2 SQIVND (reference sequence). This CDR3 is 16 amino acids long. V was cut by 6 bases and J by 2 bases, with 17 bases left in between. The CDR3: CASRDFPRVGNQPQHF. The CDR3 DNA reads TGTGCCAGTAGGGACTTCCCGAGAGTGGGCAATCAGCCCCAGCATTTT.

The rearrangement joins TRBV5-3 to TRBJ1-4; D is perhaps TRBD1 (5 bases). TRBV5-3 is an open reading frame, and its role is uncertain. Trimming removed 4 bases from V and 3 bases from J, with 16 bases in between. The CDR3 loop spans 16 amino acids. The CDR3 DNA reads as TGTGCCAGAAGCGGCGGACCCCGGACACCTAATGAAAAACTGTTTTTT. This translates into CARSGGPRTPNEKLFF.